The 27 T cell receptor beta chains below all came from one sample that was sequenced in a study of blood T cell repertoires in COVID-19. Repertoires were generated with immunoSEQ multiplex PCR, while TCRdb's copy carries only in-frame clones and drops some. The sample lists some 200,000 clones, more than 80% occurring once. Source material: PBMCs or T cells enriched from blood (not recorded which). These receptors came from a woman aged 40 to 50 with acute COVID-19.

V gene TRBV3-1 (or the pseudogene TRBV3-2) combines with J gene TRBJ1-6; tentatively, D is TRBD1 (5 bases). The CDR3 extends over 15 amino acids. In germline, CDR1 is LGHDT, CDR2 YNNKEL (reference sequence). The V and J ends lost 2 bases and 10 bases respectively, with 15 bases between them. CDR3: CASSQRGGLESPLHF. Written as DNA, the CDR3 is TGTGCCAGCAGCCAACGCGGGGGGTTGGAATCACCCCTCCACTTT.

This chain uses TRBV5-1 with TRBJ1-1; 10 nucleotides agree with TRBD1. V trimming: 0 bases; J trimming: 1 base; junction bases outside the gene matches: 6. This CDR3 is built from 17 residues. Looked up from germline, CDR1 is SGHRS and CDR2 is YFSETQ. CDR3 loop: CASSLGTGGRANTEAFF. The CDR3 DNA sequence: TGCGCCAGCAGCTTGGGGACAGGGGGACGAGCGAACACTGAAGCTTTCTTT.

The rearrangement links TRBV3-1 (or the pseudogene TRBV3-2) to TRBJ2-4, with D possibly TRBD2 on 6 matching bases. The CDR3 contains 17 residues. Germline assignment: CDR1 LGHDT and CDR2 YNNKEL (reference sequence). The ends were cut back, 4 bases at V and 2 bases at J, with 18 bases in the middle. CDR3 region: CASSPTEGGVSKNIQYF. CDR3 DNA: TGTGCCAGCAGCCCCACCGAGGGCGGGGTTTCCAAAAACATTCAGTACTTC.

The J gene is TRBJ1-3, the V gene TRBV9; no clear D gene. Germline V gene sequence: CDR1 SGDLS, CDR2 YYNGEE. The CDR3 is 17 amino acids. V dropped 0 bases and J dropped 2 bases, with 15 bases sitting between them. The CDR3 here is CASSVGGEPTTGNTIYF. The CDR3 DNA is TGTGCCAGCAGCGTAGGGGGAGAGCCAACAACTGGAAACACCATATATTTT.

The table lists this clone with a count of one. Written as DNA, the CDR3 is TGTGCCAGCAGTTACTCGAGCAGGGCCGGCGGCTACACCTTC. This translates into CASSYSSRAGGYTF. The chain combines TRBV6-2 or TRBV6-3 with TRBJ1-2; D perhaps matches TRBD1 (5 bases). The CDR3 extends over 14 amino acids. Germline CDR1 MNHEY, CDR2 SVGEGT. Trimming removed 0 bases at V and 8 bases at J, with 13 bases between.

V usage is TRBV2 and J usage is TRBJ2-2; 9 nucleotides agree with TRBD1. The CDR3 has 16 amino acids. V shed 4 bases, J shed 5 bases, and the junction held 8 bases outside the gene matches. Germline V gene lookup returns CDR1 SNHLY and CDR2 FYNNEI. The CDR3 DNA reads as TGTGCCAGCAGTGGGGGACAGGGAACAAGAACCGGGGAGCTGTTTTTT. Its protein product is CASSGGQGTRTGELFF. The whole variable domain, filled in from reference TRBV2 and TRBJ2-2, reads EPEVTQTPSHQVTQMGQEVILRCVPISNHLYFYWYRQILGQKVEFLVSFYNNEISEKSEIFDDQFSVERPDGSNFTLKIRSTKLEDSAMYFCASSGGQGTRTGELFFGEGSRLTVL.

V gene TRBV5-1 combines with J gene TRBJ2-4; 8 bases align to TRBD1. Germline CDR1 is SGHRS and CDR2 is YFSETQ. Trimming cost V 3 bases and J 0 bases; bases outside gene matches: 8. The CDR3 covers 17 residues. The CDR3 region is CASSSSQGAPAKNIQYF. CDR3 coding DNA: TGCGCCAGCAGCTCGTCCCAGGGGGCCCCAGCCAAAAACATTCAGTACTTC. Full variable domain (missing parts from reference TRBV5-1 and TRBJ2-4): KAGVTQTPRYLIKTRGQQVTLSCSPISGHRSVSWYQQTPGQGLQFLFEYFSETQRNKGNFPGRFSGRQFSNSRSEMNVSTLELGDSALYLCASSSSQGAPAKNIQYFGAGTRLSVL.

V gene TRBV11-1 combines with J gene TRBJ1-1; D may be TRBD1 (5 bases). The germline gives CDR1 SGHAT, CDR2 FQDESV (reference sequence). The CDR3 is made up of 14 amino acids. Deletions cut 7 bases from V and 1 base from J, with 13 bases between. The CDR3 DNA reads TGTGCCAGCACCCCGCGCAGGGAGAACACTGAAGCTTTCTTT. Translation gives CASTPRRENTEAFF.

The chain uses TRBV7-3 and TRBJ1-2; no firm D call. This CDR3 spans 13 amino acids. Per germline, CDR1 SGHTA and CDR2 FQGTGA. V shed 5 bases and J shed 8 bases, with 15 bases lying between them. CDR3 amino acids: CASSRNGLEGYTF. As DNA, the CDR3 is TGTGCCAGCAGCCGAAATGGGCTGGAAGGCTACACCTTC.

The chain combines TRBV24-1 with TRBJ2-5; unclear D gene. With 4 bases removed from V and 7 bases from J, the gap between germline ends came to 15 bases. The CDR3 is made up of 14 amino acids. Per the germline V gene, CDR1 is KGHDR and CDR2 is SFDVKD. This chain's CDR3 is CATSEGRELGTQYF. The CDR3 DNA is TGTGCCACCAGTGAGGGCCGCGAGTTAGGGACCCAGTACTTC.

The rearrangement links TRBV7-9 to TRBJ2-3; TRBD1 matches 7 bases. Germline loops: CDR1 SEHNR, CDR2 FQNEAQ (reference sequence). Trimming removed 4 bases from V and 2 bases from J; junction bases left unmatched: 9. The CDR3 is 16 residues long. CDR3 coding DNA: TGTGCCAGCAGCTCACCGACAGGGCTGACCACAGATACGCAGTATTTT. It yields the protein CASSSPTGLTTDTQYF.

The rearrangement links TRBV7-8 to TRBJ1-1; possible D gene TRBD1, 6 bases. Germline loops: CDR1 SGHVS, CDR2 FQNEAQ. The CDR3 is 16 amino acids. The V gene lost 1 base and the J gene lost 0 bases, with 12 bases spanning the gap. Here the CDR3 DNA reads TGTGCCAGCAGCTTAGGGGGGGGCGGTATGAACACTGAAGCTTTCTTT. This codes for CASSLGGGGMNTEAFF.

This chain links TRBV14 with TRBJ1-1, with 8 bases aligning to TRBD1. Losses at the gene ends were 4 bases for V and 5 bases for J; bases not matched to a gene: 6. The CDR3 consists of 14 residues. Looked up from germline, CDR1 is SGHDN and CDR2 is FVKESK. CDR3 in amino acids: CASSLSRQGTEAFF. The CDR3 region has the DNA TGTGCCAGCAGCCTCTCTCGACAGGGGACTGAAGCTTTCTTT.

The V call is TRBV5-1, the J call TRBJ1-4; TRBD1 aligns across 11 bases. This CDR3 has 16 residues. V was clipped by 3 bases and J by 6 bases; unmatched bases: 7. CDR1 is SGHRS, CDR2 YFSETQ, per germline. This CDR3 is CASSSRRTGGDEKLFF. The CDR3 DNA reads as TGCGCCAGCAGCTCAAGACGGACAGGGGGCGATGAAAAACTGTTTTTT. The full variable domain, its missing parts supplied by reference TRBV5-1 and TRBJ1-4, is KAGVTQTPRYLIKTRGQQVTLSCSPISGHRSVSWYQQTPGQGLQFLFEYFSETQRNKGNFPGRFSGRQFSNSRSEMNVSTLELGDSALYLCASSSRRTGGDEKLFFGSGTQLSVL.

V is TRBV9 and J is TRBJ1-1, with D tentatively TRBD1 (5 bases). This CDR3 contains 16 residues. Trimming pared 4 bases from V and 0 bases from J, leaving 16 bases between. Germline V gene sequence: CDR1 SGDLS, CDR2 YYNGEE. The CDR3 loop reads CASSPTGKAMNTEAFF. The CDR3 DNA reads TGTGCCAGCAGCCCCACAGGTAAAGCGATGAACACTGAAGCTTTCTTT.

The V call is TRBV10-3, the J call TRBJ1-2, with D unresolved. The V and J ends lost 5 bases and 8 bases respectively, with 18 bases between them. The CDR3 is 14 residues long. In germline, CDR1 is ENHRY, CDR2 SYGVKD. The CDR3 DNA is TGTGCCATCAGTACCGACGGGTTGACGGAAGGCTACACCTTC. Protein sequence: CAISTDGLTEGYTF.

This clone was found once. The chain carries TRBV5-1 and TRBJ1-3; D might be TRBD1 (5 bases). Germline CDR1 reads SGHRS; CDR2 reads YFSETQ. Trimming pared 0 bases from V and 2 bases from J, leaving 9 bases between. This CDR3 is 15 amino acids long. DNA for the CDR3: TGCGCCAGCAGCTTGGGGGGCCTTGCTGGAAACACCATATATTTT. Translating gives CASSLGGLAGNTIYF.

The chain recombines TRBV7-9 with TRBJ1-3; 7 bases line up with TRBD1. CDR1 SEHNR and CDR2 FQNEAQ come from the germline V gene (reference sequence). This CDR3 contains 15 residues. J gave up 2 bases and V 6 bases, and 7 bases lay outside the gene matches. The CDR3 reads CASRKKGQPGNTIYF. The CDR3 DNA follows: TGTGCCAGCAGGAAAAAGGGACAGCCTGGAAACACCATATATTTT.

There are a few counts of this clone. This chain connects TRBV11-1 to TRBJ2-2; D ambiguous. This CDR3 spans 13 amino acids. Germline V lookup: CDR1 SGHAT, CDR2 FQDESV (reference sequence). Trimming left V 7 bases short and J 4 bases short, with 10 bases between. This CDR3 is CASTLYTTGELFF. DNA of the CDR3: TGTGCCAGCACCCTATATACCACCGGGGAGCTGTTTTTT.

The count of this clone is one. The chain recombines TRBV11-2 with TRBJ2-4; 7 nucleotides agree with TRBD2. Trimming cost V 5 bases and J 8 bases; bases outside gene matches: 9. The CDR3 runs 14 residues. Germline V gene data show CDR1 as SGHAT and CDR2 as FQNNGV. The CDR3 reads CASSQDPRGDIQYF. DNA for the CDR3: TGTGCCAGCAGCCAGGACCCACGGGGGGACATTCAGTACTTC. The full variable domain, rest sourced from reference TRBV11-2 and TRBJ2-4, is EAGVAQSPRYKIIEKRQSVAFWCNPISGHATLYWYQQILGQGPKLLIQFQNNGVVDDSQLPKDRFSAERLKGVDSTLKIQPAKLEDSAVYLCASSQDPRGDIQYFGAGTRLSVL.

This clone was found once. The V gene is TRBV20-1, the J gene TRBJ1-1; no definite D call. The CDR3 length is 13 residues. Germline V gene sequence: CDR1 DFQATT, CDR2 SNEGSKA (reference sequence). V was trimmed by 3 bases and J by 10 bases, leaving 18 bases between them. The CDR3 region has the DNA TGCAGTGCTAGTACCGATTTATCACCAGGAGCTTTCTTT. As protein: CSASTDLSPGAFF.

The CDR3 bases are TGCGCCAGCAGTCTTTTCACTCGAGCGGGGCAAAACACCGGGGAGCTGTTTTTT. Protein: CASSLFTRAGQNTGELFF. This rearrangement joins TRBV5-1 to TRBJ2-2; 7 bases fit TRBD2. The junction had 15 bases not matched to a gene; V was cut back by 5 bases and J by 2 bases. The CDR3 is made up of 18 amino acids. Germline values: CDR1 SGHRS, CDR2 YFSETQ.

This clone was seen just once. CDR3: CASSFGGRGADGGYTF. CDR3 bases: TGTGCCAGCAGCTTTGGTGGTCGAGGTGCCGACGGTGGCTACACCTTC. This chain uses TRBV5-6 with TRBJ1-2, with unresolved D. Germline V CDR1 and CDR2: SGHDT, YYEEEE. The CDR3 contains 16 residues. V lost 2 bases to trimming and J lost 7 bases, with 21 bases between them. The full variable domain, completed using reference TRBV5-6 and TRBJ1-2, is DAGVTQSPTHLIKTRGQQVTLRCSPKSGHDTVSWYQQALGQGPQFIFQYYEEEERQRGNFPDRFSGHQFPNYSSELNVNALLLGDSALYLCASSFGGRGADGGYTFGSGTRLTVV.

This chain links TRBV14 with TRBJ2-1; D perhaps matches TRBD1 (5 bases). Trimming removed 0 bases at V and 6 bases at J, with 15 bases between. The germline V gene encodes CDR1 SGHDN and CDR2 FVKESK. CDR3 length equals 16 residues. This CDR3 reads CASSQDLGRVGNEQFF. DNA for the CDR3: TGTGCCAGCAGCCAAGATCTGGGCAGGGTAGGCAATGAGCAGTTCTTC. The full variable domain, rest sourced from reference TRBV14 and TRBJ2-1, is EAGVTQFPSHSVIEKGQTVTLRCDPISGHDNLYWYRRVMGKEIKFLLHFVKESKQDESGMPNNRFLAERTGGTYSTLKVQPAELEDSGVYFCASSQDLGRVGNEQFFGPGTRLTVL.

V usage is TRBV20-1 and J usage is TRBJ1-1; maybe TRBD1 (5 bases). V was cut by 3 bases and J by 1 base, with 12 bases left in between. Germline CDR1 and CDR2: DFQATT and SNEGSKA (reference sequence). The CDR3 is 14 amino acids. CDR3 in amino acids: CSASWGGRNTEAFF. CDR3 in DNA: TGCAGTGCTAGTTGGGGGGGAAGGAACACTGAAGCTTTCTTT.

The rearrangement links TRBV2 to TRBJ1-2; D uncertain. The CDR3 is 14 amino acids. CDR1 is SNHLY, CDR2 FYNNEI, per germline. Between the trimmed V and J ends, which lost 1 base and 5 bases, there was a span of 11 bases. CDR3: CASSEVRGWYGYTF. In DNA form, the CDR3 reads TGTGCCAGCAGTGAAGTCCGGGGATGGTATGGCTACACCTTC. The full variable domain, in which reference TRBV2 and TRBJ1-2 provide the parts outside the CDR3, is EPEVTQTPSHQVTQMGQEVILRCVPISNHLYFYWYRQILGQKVEFLVSFYNNEISEKSEIFDDQFSVERPDGSNFTLKIRSTKLEDSAMYFCASSEVRGWYGYTFGSGTRLTVV.

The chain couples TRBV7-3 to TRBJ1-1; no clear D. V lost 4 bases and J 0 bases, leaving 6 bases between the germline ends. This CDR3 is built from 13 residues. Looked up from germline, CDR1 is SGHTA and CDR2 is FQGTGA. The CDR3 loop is CASSSLVNTEAFF. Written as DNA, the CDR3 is TGTGCCAGCAGCTCCTTAGTGAACACTGAAGCTTTCTTT.